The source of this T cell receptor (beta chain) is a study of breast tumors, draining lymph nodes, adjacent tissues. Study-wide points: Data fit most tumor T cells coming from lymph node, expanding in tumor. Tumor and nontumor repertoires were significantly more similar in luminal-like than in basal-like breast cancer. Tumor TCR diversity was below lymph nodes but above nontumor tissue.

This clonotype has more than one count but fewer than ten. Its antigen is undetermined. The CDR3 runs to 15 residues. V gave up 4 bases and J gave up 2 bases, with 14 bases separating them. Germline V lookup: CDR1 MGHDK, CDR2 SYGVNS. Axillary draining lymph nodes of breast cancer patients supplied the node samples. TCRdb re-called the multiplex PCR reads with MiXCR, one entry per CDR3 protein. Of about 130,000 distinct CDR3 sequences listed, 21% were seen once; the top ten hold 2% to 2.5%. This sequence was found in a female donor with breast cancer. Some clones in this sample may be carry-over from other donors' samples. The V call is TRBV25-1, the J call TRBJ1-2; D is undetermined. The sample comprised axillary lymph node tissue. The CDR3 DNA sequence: TGTGCCAGCAGTGGTCACAGAAGCATGAACTATGGCTACACCTTC. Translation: CASSGHRSMNYGYTF.